The next 10 T cell receptor beta chains were all read from a single sample in a study of T cells in women clearing cervical HPV infection. TCRdb's table, derived via immunoSEQ multiplex PCR, lists solely in-frame clones and lacks some. The sample spans 23,000 or so clones; the ten largest clones claim around 25%. Sequencing was performed on blood buffy coat. These receptors originate from a woman between 18 and 75 years old with a cervical HPV16 infection that either progressed to CIN3+ or cleared (not recorded which).

This chain's CDR3 is CASRLGGRAYEQYF. The part of the CDR3 DNA that was read is TGTGCCAGCCGATTGGGTGGAAGGGCCTACGAG. This chain uses TRBV2 with TRBJ2-7; D remains ambiguous. Read sequence stops 3 residues before the CDR3 end, and the germline J gene provides the missing end. Germline V gene sequence: CDR1 SNHLY, CDR2 FYNNEI. The CDR3 covers 14 residues. The ends were cut back, 8 bases at V and 2 bases at J, with 16 bases in the middle.

In regard to this clone: Read sequence stops 3 residues before the CDR3 end, and the germline J gene provides the missing end. The gene calls are TRBV20-1 and TRBJ1-3; 8 bases are shared with TRBD1. Germline trimming cut 6 bases from V and 3 bases from J; bases unmatched to any gene: 7. The germline gives CDR1 DFQATT, CDR2 SNEGSKA (reference sequence). The CDR3 sequence is 14 residues long. The CDR3: CSALGQEIGNTIYF. The CDR3 bases that were read are TGCAGTGCCTTGGGACAGGAGATTGGAAACACC.

Regarding this clone: The read is 3 residues too short to cover the CDR3 end, so that end is filled in from the germline J gene. This rearrangement joins TRBV12-3 or TRBV12-4 to TRBJ1-2; D not resolved. Between the trimmed V and J ends, which lost 2 bases and 2 bases, there was a span of 18 bases. The CDR3 is 17 amino acids. CDR3: CASSLFRAGSLNYGYTF. CDR3 DNA, as far as it was read: TGTGCCAGCAGTTTATTCCGAGCGGGTTCGTTGAACTATGGC.

About this clone: The CDR3 goes on 3 residues after the read ends, and that part is filled in from the germline J gene. The chain combines TRBV14 with TRBJ2-3, with a possible D match to TRBD1 (7 bases). Germline V gene lookup returns CDR1 SGHDN and CDR2 FVKESK. The CDR3 sequence is 15 residues long. Trimming removed 1 base from V and 7 bases from J, with 15 bases in between. The CDR3 bases that were read are TGTGCCAGCAGCCAAGTAGGAGGGGGCGTGAATACG. The encoded protein is CASSQVGGGVNT. From start to end, the CDR3 is CASSQVGGGVNTQYF.

On this clone itself: The read halts 3 residues ahead of the CDR3 end, with the missing end drawn from the germline J gene. The chain joins TRBV4-1 to TRBJ1-2; TRBD1 is a possible D gene (6 bases). The CDR3 is 15 residues long. Germline V gene sequence: CDR1 MGHRA, CDR2 YSYEKL. CDR3 DNA, as far as it was read: TGCGCCAGCAGTCACTCACAGGGTCTGGGGTCGGGC. The encoded protein is CASSHSQGLGSG. The complete CDR3 protein is CASSHSQGLGSGYTF.

Comment on this clone: The read falls 3 residues short of the CDR3 end, and the missing part is taken from the germline J gene. The J gene is TRBJ1-4, the V gene TRBV18; the D gene is possibly TRBD1 (5 bases). V lost 5 bases and J 0 bases, leaving 16 bases between the germline ends. The germline gives CDR1 KGHSH, CDR2 LQKENI. The length of the CDR3 is 17 residues. CDR3 protein: CASSNKQGLATNEKLFF. The covered CDR3 bases are TGTGCCAGCTCAAACAAGCAGGGTCTTGCAACTAATGAAAAA.

Concerning this clone: The read ends 3 residues early relative to the CDR3; the germline J gene fills the gap. This specimen includes other DNA sequences encoding the same CDR3. The chain couples TRBV29-1 to TRBJ1-2, with TRBD1 matching 8 bases. The CDR3 totals 13 residues. Germline V gene lookup returns CDR1 SQVTM and CDR2 ANQGSEA. This CDR3 reads CSVADQGAGGYTF. The DNA read from the CDR3 is TGCAGCGTTGCCGACCAGGGGGCAGGGGGC.

In the case of this clone: Coverage ceases 3 residues before the CDR3 finishes, and the germline J gene fills in the end. The chain joins TRBV20-1 to TRBJ1-4; 7 nucleotides match TRBD1. With 4 bases clipped from V and 8 bases from J, the junction kept 22 bases outside the gene matches. The germline V gene has CDR1 DFQATT and CDR2 SNEGSKA (reference sequence). CDR3 size: 18 residues. This chain's CDR3 is CSAKHRDSWVVDGEKLFF. CDR3 bases read: TGCAGTGCTAAACACCGGGACAGCTGGGTTGTTGATGGAGAAAAA.

As concerns this clone: The read gets to within 3 residues of the CDR3 end, and the germline J gene fills in the rest. The rearrangement joins TRBV11-2 to TRBJ2-7, with TRBD1 as a possible D gene (5 bases). Germline CDR1 and CDR2: SGHAT and FQNNGV. V lost 1 base and J lost 3, with 7 bases in between. This CDR3 contains 13 residues. Partial CDR3 DNA: TGTGCCAGCAGCTTAGTAGGGGACTACGAG. Its translation is CASSLVGDYE. The whole CDR3 protein is CASSLVGDYEQYF.

The chain's CDR3 is CASSAVMTSGYEQYF. The CDR3 bases that were read are TGTGCCAGCAGCGCCGTGATGACTAGCGGCTACGAG. The V call is TRBV5-4, the J call TRBJ2-7; 9 bases map to TRBD2. The missing CDR3 end, 3 residues past where the read stops, is filled in from the germline J gene. Germline trimming cut 4 bases from V and 3 bases from J; bases unmatched to any gene: 8. Looked up from germline, CDR1 is SGHNT and CDR2 is YYREEE (reference sequence). The CDR3 runs to 15 residues.